The subject of this entry is one TCR beta chain. Its cognate antigen is unknown. The collection from each donor was one heparinised blood draw averaging roughly 100 mL. All of the isolated RNA was reverse transcribed, so expressed TCRB transcripts were sequenced. This table comes from immunoSEQ multiplex PCR, and its TCRdb copy is limited to in-frame clones, with some not included. The sample carries hundreds of thousands of clones, approximately 10% recorded once. This sample was taken from a study of beta chain features in type 1 diabetes. The CDR3 sequence is 12 residues long. Germline assignment: CDR1 GTSNPN and CDR2 SVGIG (reference sequence). V was pared by 1 base and J by 13 bases, with 14 bases between. Findings and caveats of the study: Fewer junction insertions and more nucleotide deletions appeared in type 1 diabetes patients. TCRB CDR3 length was moderately but significantly reduced in all four CD4+ subsets of Type 1 diabetes patients.

This chain connects TRBV30 to TRBJ2-1; D gene ambiguous. Sequenced material: naive CD4+ T cells from blood. The clonotype comes from a man aged 25 to 40 with type 1 diabetes. The CDR3 DNA reads TGTGCCTGGAGTGCTCAGAACAAGTTCCAGTTCTTC. It specifies CAWSAQNKFQFF.